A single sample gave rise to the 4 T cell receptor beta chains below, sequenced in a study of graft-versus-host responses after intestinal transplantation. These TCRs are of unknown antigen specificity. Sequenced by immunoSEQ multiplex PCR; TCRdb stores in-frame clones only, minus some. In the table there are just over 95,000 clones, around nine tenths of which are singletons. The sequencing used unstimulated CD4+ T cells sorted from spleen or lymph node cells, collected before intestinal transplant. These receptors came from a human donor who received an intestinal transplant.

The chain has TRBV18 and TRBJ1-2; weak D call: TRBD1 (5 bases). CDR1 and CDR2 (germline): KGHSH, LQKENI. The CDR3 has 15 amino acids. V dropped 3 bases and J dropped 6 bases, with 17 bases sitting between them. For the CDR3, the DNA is TGTGCCAGCTCACCGCAAGACGGGACTCTTAATGGCTACACCTTC. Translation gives CASSPQDGTLNGYTF.

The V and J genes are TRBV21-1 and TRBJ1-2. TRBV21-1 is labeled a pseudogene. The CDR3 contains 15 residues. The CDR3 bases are TGTGCCAGCAAAAGCCTGTTCTTAGCTAACTATGGCTACACCTTC. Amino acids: CASKSLFLANYGYTF.

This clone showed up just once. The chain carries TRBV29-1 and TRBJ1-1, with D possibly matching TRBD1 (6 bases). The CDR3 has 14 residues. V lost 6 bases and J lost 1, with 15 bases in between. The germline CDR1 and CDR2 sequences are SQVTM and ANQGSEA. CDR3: CSVPGAWENTEAFF. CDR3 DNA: TGCAGCGTCCCAGGGGCCTGGGAGAACACTGAAGCTTTCTTT.

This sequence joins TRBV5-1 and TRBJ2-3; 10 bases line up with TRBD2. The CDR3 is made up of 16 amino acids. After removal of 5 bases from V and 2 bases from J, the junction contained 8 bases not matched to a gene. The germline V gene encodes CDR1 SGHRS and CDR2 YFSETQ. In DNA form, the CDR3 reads TGCGCCAGCAGACAAGCGGGGGGGCGGAACACAGATACGCAGTATTTT. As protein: CASRQAGGRNTDTQYF.